A selection of T cell receptor beta chains follows, all from one sample in a study of identical twins. MiXCR, run by TCRdb on the 5' RACE reads, gives a single entry per CDR3 protein. The sample consists of 350,000 to 500,000 distinct CDR3 sequences, about 18% of them appearing once. Sequencing used naive T cells sorted from blood. These TCRs come from a man in his fifties or sixties in good health. Both conserved end residues are part of each CDR3.

cdr3_length,v_call,cdr3_aa
17,TRBV12-2,CASRLGGGRENCYEQYF
16,TRBV21-1,CASSRLSGTGNYEQYF
13,TRBV7-2,CASSYAANQPQHF
17,TRBV7-2,CASSFPRAGGPGGELFF
15,TRBV27,CASSLRGTGSYEQYF
15,TRBV28,CASSVTLAGPGEQYF
14,TRBV19,CASSIASGSQPQHF
14,TRBV5-1,CASSSGTWGTEAFF
13,TRBV28,CASSLVPVGEQFF
15,TRBV6-2/TRBV6-3,CASSKTGAYNQPQHF
13,TRBV23-1,CASSLRTENIQYF
11,TRBV20-1,CSASTSSPLHF
16,TRBV6-5,CASSYSITSADNEQFF
14,TRBV27,CASSLGGAHYEQYF
14,TRBV12-3/TRBV12-4,CASSQMDSTYEQYF
15,TRBV19,CASSIGGVNTGELFF
19,TRBV7-6,CASSLTGEGLAGVIYEQFF
15,TRBV6-2/TRBV6-3,CASSYLLAVRETQYF
15,TRBV20-1,CSATHPHKNTGELFF
18,TRBV3-1,CASSPGLGLSTLTDTQYF
11,TRBV6-2/TRBV6-3,CASSNEYEQYF
13,TRBV20-1,CSARGPGINEQFF
15,TRBV9,CASSVSGTSGYEQYF
11,TRBV5-8,CASSLRGKLFF
12,TRBV10-3,CAISDHRTGVAF
16,TRBV9,CASSLESVRITGELFF
18,TRBV10-3,CAISESHSPQGIEDTQYF
14,TRBV27,CASRPLLSGLEQYF
16,TRBV30,CAWDRMGLPFQETQYF
15,TRBV20-1,CSANAGTSGSNEQFF
14,TRBV20-1,CSALPRGYQETQYF
15,TRBV12-3/TRBV12-4,CASSFISEAKNIQYF
16,TRBV6-1,CASSASGQLAKNIQYF
14,TRBV5-1,CASRDSSNTGELFF
14,TRBV10-3,CAIRAVASTDTQYF
15,TRBV4-1,CASSQDGAVTGELFF
13,TRBV2,CASSVGGGDTQYF
14,TRBV18,CASSPPSANEKLFF
16,TRBV11-2,CASSSYSGQGRYEQYF
14,TRBV5-6,CASSHGLAGSEQYF
14,TRBV19,CASSRQVLGNEQFF
14,TRBV15,CATSRDLAQETQYF
15,TRBV20-1,CSARDPRTLGNEQFF
14,TRBV6-5,CASSWIGPEAEAFF
13,TRBV4-3,CASSQDRKEPQHF
16,TRBV7-2,CASSLALWTLTDTQYF
14,TRBV4-3,CASSQDAGTGELFF
14,TRBV6-2/TRBV6-3,CASSFDGPRVGYTF
16,TRBV4-2,CASSQDHGAGFNEQFF
15,TRBV5-6,CASSFLQGNADGYTF
16,TRBV12-3/TRBV12-4,CASSFYIGTGRTEAFF
14,TRBV12-3/TRBV12-4,CASRARDRDYGYTF
15,TRBV29-1,CSVDRPGGSYNEQFF
15,TRBV7-2,CASSLGGLWTETQYF